Listed below are T cell receptor beta chains from one sample, sequenced in a study of OX40 agonist ivuxolimab in advanced cancers. Some clones are missing from TCRdb's copy, which holds only in-frame ones; the method was immunoSEQ multiplex PCR. Here the sample spans about 42,000 clones, roughly four fifths being singletons. This sample comprised CD4+ or CD8+ T cells sorted from blood, obtained in a trial of the OX40 agonist ivuxolimab. The receptors stem from an adult with an advanced solid tumor such as melanoma, head and neck, liver or kidney cancer. Both conserved end residues are part of each CDR3. The D gene is left open where the match is weak. The size field is filled for only some rows; it gives once, few, many or a size class.

v_call,clone_size,j_call,d_call,cdr3_aa,cdr3_nt
TRBV6-5,.,TRBJ1-1,.,CASSYPRGGRTEAFF,TGTGCCAGCAGTTACCCCCGCGGGGGGAGGACTGAAGCTTTCTTT
TRBV11-1,.,TRBJ2-2,.,CASSVTGNTGELFF,TGTGCCAGCAGCGTCACAGGGAACACCGGGGAGCTGTTTTTT
TRBV7-2,.,TRBJ2-3,.,CASSFGLSSDTQYF,TGTGCCAGCAGCTTCGGGCTTTCCTCGGATACGCAGTATTTT
TRBV20-1,.,TRBJ2-7,.,CSAALSYEQYF,TGCAGTGCCGCCCTCTCCTACGAGCAGTACTTC
TRBV5-1,once,TRBJ2-5,TRBD2,CASLRGTGGVGETQYF,TGCGCCAGCCTCCGGGGAACGGGAGGGGTAGGAGAGACCCAGTACTTC
TRBV27,.,TRBJ1-1,.,CASSVGREVEAFF,TGTGCCAGCAGTGTTGGCCGGGAGGTTGAAGCTTTCTTT
TRBV6-5,.,TRBJ2-2,.,CASSTQNTGELFF,TGTGCCAGCAGCACACAGAACACCGGGGAGCTGTTTTTT
TRBV7-7,few,TRBJ2-7,TRBD2,CASSLLPGTSGSDEQYF,TGTGCCAGCAGCTTATTACCCGGGACTAGCGGGAGCGACGAGCAGTACTTC
TRBV27,.,TRBJ2-1,.,CASKTGGAAYNEQFF,TGTGCCAGCAAAACCGGGGGAGCCGCCTACAATGAGCAGTTCTTC
TRBV19,.,TRBJ2-7,.,CASGTGIQPSGEQYF,TGTGCCAGTGGTACCGGAATCCAGCCCTCGGGCGAGCAGTACTTC
TRBV7-8,.,TRBJ1-5,.,CASSLTFVQPQHF,TGTGCCAGCAGCTTAACCTTTGTTCAGCCCCAGCATTTT
TRBV2,.,TRBJ2-5,.,CASSRGGREETQYF,TGTGCCAGCAGTAGAGGAGGGCGTGAAGAGACCCAGTACTTC
TRBV7-9,.,TRBJ2-3,.,CASSAWVTAGTDTQYF,TGTGCCAGCAGCGCCTGGGTGACAGCCGGCACAGATACGCAGTATTTT
TRBV6-4,.,TRBJ2-1,TRBD2,CASSRAGNTYNEQFF,TGTGCCAGCAGTAGAGCGGGAAACACCTACAATGAGCAGTTCTTC
TRBV9,.,TRBJ2-5,TRBD2,CASSGGLAGGGEETQYF,TGTGCCAGCAGCGGCGGACTAGCGGGAGGGGGGGAAGAGACCCAGTACTTC
TRBV5-8,once,TRBJ2-2,.,CASSLLGVVAGELFF,TGTGCCAGCAGCTTGTTGGGAGTTGTGGCCGGGGAGCTGTTTTTT
TRBV27,.,TRBJ2-7,.,CASSSPSSYEQYF,TGTGCCAGCAGTTCACCCAGCTCCTACGAGCAGTACTTC
TRBV15,.,TRBJ2-5,TRBD2,CATSREASGSIQETQYF,TGTGCCACCAGCAGAGAGGCTAGCGGGAGTATCCAAGAGACCCAGTACTTC
TRBV11-2,.,TRBJ2-7,.,CASSLGLVEQYF,TGTGCCAGCAGCTTAGGACTAGTCGAGCAGTACTTC
TRBV5-4,once,TRBJ2-1,.,CASSMGSRSYNEQFF,TGTGCCAGCAGCATGGGGTCCCGCTCCTACAATGAGCAGTTCTTC
TRBV7-7,.,TRBJ2-3,.,CASSLGLAGADTQYF,TGTGCCAGCAGCTTAGGGTTAGCCGGGGCGGATACGCAGTATTTT
TRBV30,few,TRBJ2-6,.,CASRQAGANVLTF,TGTGCCTCTCGACAGGCTGGGGCCAACGTCCTGACTTTC
TRBV20-1,.,TRBJ2-3,.,CSANAPSTQYF,TGCAGTGCCAATGCGCCGAGTACGCAGTATTTT
TRBV12-5,once,TRBJ2-6,.,CASGSGANVLTF,TGTGCCAGCGGGTCTGGGGCCAACGTCCTGACTTTC
TRBV19,.,TRBJ1-3,TRBD1,CASWGQFSGNTIYF,TGTGCCTCCTGGGGACAGTTCTCTGGAAACACCATATATTTT
TRBV6-5,.,TRBJ1-2,.,CASSRDGNQIYGYTF,TGTGCCAGCAGTCGGGACGGAAATCAAATCTATGGCTACACCTTC
TRBV14,.,TRBJ2-3,.,CASSQDGTGLRDTQYF,TGTGCCAGCAGCCAAGACGGGACCGGGCTCCGAGATACGCAGTATTTT
TRBV6-5,.,TRBJ2-7,.,CASTSTAYEQYF,TGTGCCAGCACTTCGACAGCTTACGAGCAGTACTTC
TRBV7-2,.,TRBJ2-5,TRBD1,CASSLAGQGRAQYF,TGTGCCAGCAGCTTAGCGGGACAGGGAAGGGCCCAGTACTTC
TRBV19,.,TRBJ1-1,.,CASSPGRVGLEAFF,TGTGCCAGTAGCCCAGGCAGGGTGGGACTTGAAGCTTTCTTT
TRBV14,.,TRBJ2-2,.,CASSQSDWYGELFF,TGTGCCAGCAGCCAGAGTGACTGGTACGGGGAGCTGTTTTTT
TRBV14,.,TRBJ2-3,.,CASSQQGPRTDTQYF,TGTGCCAGCAGCCAACAGGGGCCCCGCACAGATACGCAGTATTTT
TRBV2,.,TRBJ2-3,.,CASSDTDTQYF,TGTGCCAGCAGTGACACAGATACGCAGTATTTT
TRBV5-4,.,TRBJ1-1,.,CASSLVEDPNTEAFF,TGTGCCAGCAGCTTGGTGGAAGATCCAAACACTGAAGCTTTCTTT
TRBV29-1,.,TRBJ2-5,.,CSVAGRAGLGETQYF,TGCAGCGTTGCTGGTCGAGCGGGCTTAGGTGAGACCCAGTACTTC
TRBV20-1,.,TRBJ2-5,TRBD1,CSAEGQPEYF,TGCAGTGCCGAGGGACAGCCCGAGTACTTC
TRBV18,.,TRBJ2-5,TRBD2,CASSPLIGRDQETQYF,TGTGCCAGCTCACCGCTTATCGGGAGGGATCAAGAGACCCAGTACTTC
TRBV7-8,once,TRBJ2-7,.,CASSLEVSDGVWEQYF,TGTGCCAGCAGCTTAGAGGTTTCGGACGGTGTGTGGGAGCAGTACTTC
TRBV11-2,.,TRBJ1-4,TRBD1,CASSPRTGLNEKLFF,TGTGCCAGCAGCCCAAGGACAGGGCTTAATGAAAAACTGTTTTTT
TRBV5-1,.,TRBJ1-4,.,CASSLGVDSHRGKLFF,TGCGCCAGCAGCTTGGGAGTGGACAGCCACCGTGGAAAACTGTTTTTT
TRBV6-5,.,TRBJ1-3,TRBD1,CASGSGTGGTIYF,TGTGCCAGCGGATCCGGGACAGGGGGCACCATATATTTT
TRBV19,.,TRBJ1-2,TRBD1,CATWTGSFPYGYTF,TGTGCCACCTGGACAGGGTCTTTCCCCTATGGCTACACCTTC
TRBV2,.,TRBJ1-1,.,CVYGVQGGTEAFF,TGTGTGTATGGAGTCCAGGGAGGCACTGAAGCTTTCTTT
TRBV28,.,TRBJ2-7,TRBD1,CASSSPRTGGDEQYF,TGTGCCAGCAGTTCCCCCCGGACAGGGGGCGACGAGCAGTACTTC
TRBV5-4,.,TRBJ2-1,TRBD1,CASSLVQGSYNEQFF,TGTGCCAGCAGCTTGGTACAGGGGTCCTACAATGAGCAGTTCTTC
TRBV6-6,.,TRBJ1-1,.,CASSYLGGDTEAFF,TGTGCCAGCAGTTACTTGGGGGGCGACACTGAAGCTTTCTTT
TRBV15,few,TRBJ1-5,.,CATREGRSSNQPQHF,TGTGCCACCAGGGAGGGAAGGAGTAGCAATCAGCCCCAGCATTTT
TRBV5-6,.,TRBJ2-1,.,CASSLAIEGAQFF,TGTGCCAGCAGCTTGGCCATTGAAGGGGCCCAGTTCTTC
TRBV2,.,TRBJ1-5,.,CASSGRKGVSQPQHF,TGTGCCAGCAGTGGTCGTAAGGGGGTTAGTCAGCCCCAGCATTTT
TRBV4-1,once,TRBJ1-4,.,CASSPGNPNEKLFF,TGCGCCAGCAGCCCGGGGAACCCTAATGAAAAACTGTTTTTT
TRBV18,.,TRBJ1-1,.,CASSLQGVTEAFF,TGTGCCAGCTCGCTACAGGGTGTCACTGAAGCTTTCTTT
TRBV5-1,.,TRBJ2-1,.,CASSLTGTSSYNEQFF,TGCGCCAGCAGTCTGACCGGGACAAGCTCCTACAATGAGCAGTTCTTC
TRBV4-1,.,TRBJ2-1,TRBD2,CASSQDGLAGIYNEQFF,TGCGCCAGCAGCCAAGATGGACTAGCGGGAATCTACAATGAGCAGTTCTTC
TRBV27,.,TRBJ2-4,TRBD1,CASSPSDRADIQYF,TGTGCCAGCAGTCCATCAGACAGGGCGGACATTCAGTACTTC
TRBV15,.,TRBJ1-4,TRBD1,CATSRAQGTGLKKLFF,TGTGCCACCAGCAGAGCCCAGGGGACAGGATTGAAAAAACTGTTTTTT